Shown below are 3 T cell receptor beta chains from a single sample sequenced in a study of T cell responses to AZD1222 COVID-19 vaccine. The assay was immunoSEQ multiplex PCR, and TCRdb's table has in-frame clones only and misses some. The sample contains some 130,000 clones, just under 95% of which appear only once. This sample comprised peripheral blood, obtained 28 days after the second AZD1222 dose. All receptors derive from an adult who received the AZD1222 COVID-19 vaccine.

This clone came up a few times. The CDR3, as DNA: TGCAGTGCTAGTCGGATGGGAAGGAGCTATGGCTACACCTTC. This gives the protein CSASRMGRSYGYTF. The chain links TRBV20-1 to TRBJ1-2; D is uncertain. CDR3 length equals 14 residues. The V gene lost 3 bases and the J gene lost 4 bases, with 15 bases spanning the gap. Germline V gives CDR1 DFQATT, CDR2 SNEGSKA (reference sequence).

The V call is TRBV19, the J call TRBJ1-5; possible D gene TRBD1, 6 bases. The CDR3 has 12 residues. Germline-derived CDR1 and CDR2 are LNHDA and SQIVND (reference sequence). V lost 7 bases and J 8 bases, leaving 12 bases between the germline ends. The CDR3 DNA sequence: TGTGCCAGTAATCAGGGGCGGGAGCCCCAGCATTTT. Its translation is CASNQGREPQHF. Full variable domain (rest looked up from reference TRBV19 and TRBJ1-5): DGGITQSPKYLFRKEGQNVTLSCEQNLNHDAMYWYRQDPGQGLRLIYYSQIVNDFQKGDIAEGYSVSREKKESFPLTVTSAQKNPTAFYLCASNQGREPQHFGDGTRLSIL.

V gene TRBV27 combines with J gene TRBJ2-7, with TRBD1 matching over 9 bases. CDR3 length: 13 amino acids. Unmatched junction bases numbered 8, after V lost 8 bases and J lost 6 bases. CDR1 and CDR2 (germline): MNHEY, SMNVEV (reference sequence). The CDR3 region is CASRWDRESEQYF. CDR3 DNA sequence: TGTGCCAGCCGTTGGGACAGGGAAAGCGAGCAGTACTTC.